Shown below are 13 T cell receptor beta chains from a single sample sequenced in a study of blood T cell repertoires in COVID-19. Repertoires were generated with immunoSEQ multiplex PCR, while TCRdb's copy carries only in-frame clones and drops some. Of a few hundred thousand clones in the sample, 70% to 90% were seen once. The sample taken for sequencing was PBMCs or T cells enriched from blood (not recorded which). The receptors shown here come from a man younger than 40 who had recovered from COVID-19.

The V call is TRBV7-8, the J call TRBJ2-3; the match to TRBD1 covers 7 bases. V dropped 5 bases and J dropped 6; count of bases not matched to a gene: 11. Germline V gene data show CDR1 as SGHVS and CDR2 as FQNEAQ. The CDR3 runs 15 residues. In DNA, the CDR3 is TGTGCCAGCAGCAGAACGGGACAGAGAGGGGATACGCAGTATTTT. Translating it yields CASSRTGQRGDTQYF.

In this sample, this clone turned up once. V usage is TRBV9 and J usage is TRBJ1-2, with TRBD1 matching 8 bases. V lost 1 base, J lost 4 bases, and 3 bases stayed unmatched. This CDR3 spans 14 amino acids. Germline CDR1 reads SGDLS; CDR2 reads YYNGEE. CDR3 nucleotides: TGTGCCAGCAGCGTAAAAGACAGGGGCTATGGCTACACCTTC. Its protein is CASSVKDRGYGYTF.

This rearrangement joins TRBV7-2 to TRBJ2-3; 8 bases agree with TRBD2. J lost 4 bases, V lost 5 bases, and 11 bases had no gene match. The germline CDR1 and CDR2 sequences are SGHTA and FQGNSA. This CDR3 is built from 16 residues. CDR3 residues: CASSPWTSSVSDTQYF. In nucleotides, the CDR3 is TGTGCCAGCAGCCCGTGGACTAGCAGTGTTTCAGATACGCAGTATTTT.

Here the CDR3 DNA reads TGTGCCAGCAACACGCCAGAACATGGCTACACCTTC. Residues: CASNTPEHGYTF. The V and J genes are TRBV9 and TRBJ1-2; D not resolved. The V end lost 6 bases, the J end lost 6 bases, and 12 bases lay between the germline ends. This CDR3 has 12 residues. CDR1 and CDR2 from the germline V gene are SGDLS and YYNGEE.

The V call is TRBV9, the J call TRBJ2-5; D uncertain. In germline, CDR1 is SGDLS, CDR2 YYNGEE. Trimming pared 0 bases from V and 2 bases from J, leaving 8 bases between. This CDR3 contains 14 residues. CDR3 DNA: TGTGCCAGCAGCGTAGGTGTCTTACAAGAGACCCAGTACTTC. Amino acids: CASSVGVLQETQYF.

This clone was counted between two and nine times. The V call is TRBV12-3 or TRBV12-4, the J call TRBJ2-7; TRBD1 is a possible D gene (5 bases). CDR3 length: 12 residues. Trimming removed 3 bases at V and 4 bases at J, with 7 bases between. CDR3 region: CASSFDRYEQYF. Here the CDR3 DNA reads TGTGCCAGCAGTTTTGACAGATACGAGCAGTACTTC.

A few counts support this clone. J is TRBJ1-2 and V is TRBV5-4, with 9 positions matching TRBD1. Per germline, CDR1 SGHNT and CDR2 YYREEE (reference sequence). V lost 4 bases, J lost 6 bases, and 7 bases stayed unmatched. This CDR3 has 14 amino acids. The CDR3 protein is CASSLRQGGNGYTF. CDR3 nucleotide sequence: TGTGCCAGCAGCCTTAGACAGGGGGGAAATGGCTACACCTTC.

The chain combines TRBV6-2 or TRBV6-3 with TRBJ2-5; D not resolved. CDR1 is MNHEY and CDR2 is SVGEGT in the germline V gene. Trimming stripped 5 bases from V and 1 base from J, with 8 bases between. The CDR3 runs 13 residues. CDR3 bases: TGTGCCAGCAGTCCGACTCTCCAAGAGACCCAGTACTTC. Amino acid sequence: CASSPTLQETQYF.

The sample holds one count of this clone. The chain employs TRBV25-1 and TRBJ2-5; 7 bases match TRBD1. The CDR3 runs 16 residues. Germline V CDR1 and CDR2: MGHDK, SYGVNS. J lost 4 bases, V lost 6 bases, and 14 bases had no gene match. The DNA for the CDR3 is TGTGCCAGCAGCGGGCCTAGACAGGGTTTAGGAGAGACCCAGTACTTC. Protein product: CASSGPRQGLGETQYF.

The genes are TRBV5-5 and TRBJ2-1; TRBD2 matches at 11 bases. Germline V gene sequence: CDR1 SGHKS, CDR2 YYEKEE (reference sequence). The length of the CDR3 is 15 residues. The V segment lost 0 bases and the J segment 8 bases; nucleotides outside the gene matches: 4. This chain's CDR3 is CASSLELAGVDEQFF. CDR3 coding DNA: TGTGCCAGCAGCTTGGAACTAGCGGGGGTCGATGAGCAGTTCTTC.

The chain uses TRBV7-2 and TRBJ2-7; 10 bases agree with TRBD1. The ends lost 5 bases at V and 3 bases at J; junction bases unmatched: 10. Per the germline V gene, CDR1 is SGHTA and CDR2 is FQGNSA. The CDR3 sequence is 16 residues long. For the CDR3, the DNA is TGTGCCAGCAGCCAAAAACCCGGGACAGGGGTCTACGAGCAGTACTTC. It is translated as CASSQKPGTGVYEQYF.

The rearrangement uses TRBV15 and TRBJ1-2; the match to TRBD1 covers 7 bases. Trimming cost V 3 bases and J 7 bases; bases outside gene matches: 5. The CDR3 consists of 13 residues. Germline V lookup: CDR1 LNHNV, CDR2 YYDKDF (reference sequence). The CDR3 spells CATSRRQGVGYTF. CDR3 nucleotide sequence: TGTGCCACCAGCAGGCGACAGGGTGTTGGCTACACCTTC.

V gene TRBV4-3 combines with J gene TRBJ1-3; D is undetermined. The CDR3 covers 14 residues. CDR1 and CDR2 from the germline V gene are LGHNA and YSLEER. V was shortened by 1 base and J by 8 bases, with 12 bases between the two germline ends. The CDR3 sequence: CASSQGSGVDTIYF. The DNA for the CDR3 is TGCGCCAGCAGCCAAGGGTCCGGGGTAGACACCATATATTTT.